This is a list of T cell receptor beta chains from one sample in a study of shared clonotypes between healthy human individuals. Using immunoSEQ multiplex PCR, the repertoire was profiled, and TCRdb retains in-frame clones only, with some absent. Seen here are more than 2,000,000 clones, approximately 95% observed once, and the top ten hold about 0.39%. Material for sequencing was naive CD4+ T cells from PBMCs. These receptors originate from a man younger than 30 in good health. Some clones in this sample may be carry-over from other donors' samples. The CDR3 runs from the conserved cysteine through the conserved F or W. D genes are given only for firm matches. A row's size may be missing; if present it is once, few, many or a size class.

clone_size | d_call | j_call | v_call | cdr3_aa | cdr3_nt
NA | NA | TRBJ2-3 | TRBV5-1 | CASSPPGSSSTDTQYF | TGCGCCAGCAGCCCCCCGGGGTCCTCTAGCACAGATACGCAGTATTTT
NA | NA | TRBJ1-4 | TRBV7-9 | CASSSGQTTNEKLFF | TGTGCCAGCAGCTCCGGACAGACAACTAATGAAAAACTGTTTTTT
NA | TRBD1 | TRBJ1-2 | TRBV5-4 | CASSSLMGQGSGYTF | TGTGCCAGCAGCTCACTAATGGGACAGGGTTCTGGCTACACCTTC
few | NA | TRBJ1-1 | TRBV6-5 | CASQLTGSDTEAFF | TGTGCCAGTCAGCTAACAGGGTCGGACACTGAAGCTTTCTTT
NA | NA | TRBJ2-1 | TRBV29-1 | CSVEAGVTSYNEQFF | TGCAGCGTTGAAGCAGGGGTAACCTCCTACAATGAGCAGTTCTTC
NA | NA | TRBJ2-3 | TRBV6-1 | CASSVRTLSTDTQYF | TGTGCCAGCAGTGTACGGACACTAAGCACAGATACGCAGTATTTT
NA | TRBD2 | TRBJ2-7 | TRBV11-3 | CASSSSSGSGYEQYF | TGTGCCAGCAGCTCCTCTAGCGGGAGTGGATACGAGCAGTACTTC
NA | NA | TRBJ2-3 | TRBV5-6 | CASSPPAHTDTQYF | TGTGCCAGCAGCCCGCCTGCTCACACAGATACGCAGTATTTT
once | NA | TRBJ2-3 | TRBV4-2 | CASSPDSWLQYF | TGTGCCAGCAGCCCGGACAGTTGGTTGCAGTATTTT
once | NA | TRBJ1-3 | TRBV28 | CASRVGDPGNTIYF | TGTGCCAGCAGGGTAGGGGATCCTGGAAACACCATATATTTT
NA | TRBD1 | TRBJ1-3 | TRBV4-1 | CASSQERGLGNTIYF | TGCGCCAGCAGCCAAGAAAGGGGGCTCGGAAACACCATATATTTT
once | NA | TRBJ2-5 | TRBV5-5 | CASSFGSASASETQYF | TGTGCCAGCAGCTTCGGGTCAGCTAGCGCGTCGGAGACCCAGTACTTC
NA | TRBD2 | TRBJ2-7 | TRBV18 | CASSPTSGSSYEQYF | TGTGCCAGCTCACCCACTAGCGGTAGCTCCTACGAGCAGTACTTC
once | NA | TRBJ2-1 | TRBV4-3 | CASNPGGLNEQFF | TGCGCCAGCAATCCTGGGGGGCTCAATGAGCAGTTCTTC
NA | TRBD2 | TRBJ2-5 | TRBV15 | CATSRVASGETQYF | TGTGCCACCAGCAGAGTGGCTAGCGGGGAGACCCAGTACTTC
NA | NA | TRBJ2-7 | TRBV5-1 | CASSLVPQDSYEQYF | TGCGCCAGCAGCTTGGTCCCACAGGATTCCTACGAGCAGTACTTC
NA | NA | TRBJ1-1 | TRBV5-1 | CASSLGRRNTEAFF | TGCGCCAGCAGCTTGGGCAGAAGGAACACTGAAGCTTTCTTT
NA | NA | TRBJ2-7 | TRBV10-3 | CAIGETESYEQYF | TGTGCCATCGGCGAGACAGAATCCTACGAGCAGTACTTC
NA | NA | TRBJ2-6 | TRBV19 | CASSNGRVTF | TGTGCCAGTAGTAATGGACGGGTGACTTTC
once | NA | TRBJ1-1 | TRBV29-1 | CSVVGRRGDTEAFF | TGCAGCGTTGTAGGACGGAGGGGGGACACTGAAGCTTTCTTT
NA | NA | TRBJ2-5 | TRBV7-2 | CASRQNSVLQETQYF | TGTGCCAGCAGACAAAACTCCGTACTTCAAGAGACCCAGTACTTC
once | NA | TRBJ1-5 | TRBV28 | CASSPNNQPQHF | TGTGCCAGCAGTCCGAACAATCAGCCCCAGCATTTT
NA | TRBD2 | TRBJ2-1 | TRBV7-9 | CASSLPPSGRAYNEQFF | TGTGCCAGCAGCCTTCCCCCTAGCGGGAGGGCCTACAATGAGCAGTTCTTC
NA | NA | TRBJ2-5 | TRBV5-1 | CASSLGGIQETQYF | TGCGCCAGCAGCTTGGGTGGTATACAAGAGACCCAGTACTTC
NA | NA | TRBJ2-7 | TRBV6-5 | CASSYRATTYEQYF | TGTGCCAGCAGTTATAGGGCCACCACCTACGAGCAGTACTTC
few | TRBD1 | TRBJ1-1 | TRBV29-1 | CSGVVTGLNTEAFF | TGCAGCGGGGTAGTGACAGGGCTGAACACTGAAGCTTTCTTT
NA | TRBD2 | TRBJ2-1 | TRBV19 | CASNAPGRASRNEQFF | TGTGCCAGTAACGCCCCAGGGAGGGCTAGTAGGAATGAGCAGTTCTTC